This T cell receptor beta chain stems from a study of cytomegalovirus exposure and HLA in healthy donors. The CDR3 totals 12 residues. The germline gives CDR1 SNHLY, CDR2 FYNNEI. V was cut by 4 bases and J by 4 bases, with 8 bases left in between. With respect to this clone: Antigen specificity is unknown.

This PCR relied on a set of 60 Vbeta primers and 13 Jbeta primers. Clones were read by immunoSEQ multiplex PCR, and TCRdb kept only the in-frame ones, dropping some. Here the sample spans around 100,000 clones, around 82% being singletons. Study-wide points: Presence/absence analyses assumed roughly uniform sequencing depth across donors. Among TCR beta chains, those listed as cytomegalovirus-associated numbered 164.

The TCR comes from a woman between 45 and 65 years old in good health and CMV-seropositive. Sequencing was done on a sample of PBMCs. V usage is TRBV2 and J usage is TRBJ2-7, with D possibly TRBD1 on 6 matching bases. The CDR3 bases are TGTGCCAGCAGTGTAGACAGGTACGAGCAGTACTTC. This codes for CASSVDRYEQYF.